Each of the 14 T cell receptor beta chains below was sequenced from the same sample in a study of T cell changes during pregnancy in multiple sclerosis (dated by TCRdb to about 2019). Libraries came from the immunoSEQ multiplex PCR assay. TCRdb re-hosts the immuneACCESS table, in-frame sequences only. Its copies lack some clones; in the studies checked, an unresolved V gene accounts for under half of them, and the cause for the rest is not known. For this sample there are approximately 46,000 clones; 80% to 95% appear just once. 0.39% of the sample is in the top ten clones. The material sequenced was CD4+ T cells from peripheral blood mononuclear cells, taken after pregnancy. The receptors shown here come from a female donor with multiple sclerosis, enrolled in a pregnancy study.

The V call is TRBV29-1, the J call TRBJ2-7, with TRBD2 matching over 10 bases. Germline CDR1 SQVTM, CDR2 ANQGSEA. The CDR3 has 13 amino acids. V lost 4 bases, J lost 2 bases, and 2 bases stayed unmatched. CDR3 loop: CSVGTSGPYEQYF. CDR3 nucleotides: TGCAGCGTTGGGACTAGCGGCCCCTACGAGCAGTACTTC.

This chain uses TRBV13 with TRBJ1-6; 10 bases agree with TRBD1. This CDR3 comprises 15 residues. Trimming took 10 bases from V and 7 from J; bases not matched to a gene: 10. Per germline, CDR1 PRHDT and CDR2 FYEKMQ (reference sequence). This CDR3 reads CATQAPGQGNSPLHF. The CDR3 DNA reads TGTGCCACCCAAGCGCCGGGACAGGGGAATTCACCCCTCCACTTT.

The chain uses TRBV14 and TRBJ1-1; the D gene is possibly TRBD1 (5 bases). Germline-derived CDR1 and CDR2 are SGHDN and FVKESK. Trimming removed 0 bases at V and 0 bases at J, with 11 bases between. This CDR3 has 16 residues. CDR3 in amino acids: CASSQDLGRVNTEAFF. In DNA form, the CDR3 reads TGTGCCAGCAGCCAAGATCTCGGCAGGGTGAACACTGAAGCTTTCTTT.

The chain recombines TRBV2 with TRBJ2-7; a weak D match, TRBD1 (6 bases). V was pared by 6 bases and J by 3 bases, with 12 bases between. This CDR3 comprises 13 residues. Germline-derived CDR1 and CDR2 are SNHLY and FYNNEI. The CDR3 loop reads CASRTVGGYEQYF. The CDR3 DNA reads TGTGCCAGCAGGACGGTAGGGGGCTACGAGCAGTACTTC.

V and J are TRBV19 and TRBJ2-2; 8 nucleotides align to TRBD1. This CDR3 comprises 14 residues. The germline gives CDR1 LNHDA, CDR2 SQIVND (reference sequence). With 9 bases clipped from V and 5 bases from J, the junction kept 8 bases outside the gene matches. The DNA of the CDR3 is TGTGCCAGCCGAGCAGGGGGCGTAACCGGGGAGCTGTTTTTT. Amino acids: CASRAGGVTGELFF.

The gene calls are TRBV19 and TRBJ2-2; TRBD2 agrees at 7 bases. V dropped 5 bases and J dropped 5; count of bases not matched to a gene: 8. The CDR3 runs to 15 residues. Germline V lookup: CDR1 LNHDA, CDR2 SQIVND (reference sequence). The CDR3 nucleotides read TGTGCCAGTAGTCCGAGGGAGGGCCGAACCGGGGAGCTGTTTTTT. Translating it yields CASSPREGRTGELFF.

The chain carries TRBV6-5 and TRBJ1-2; D remains unclear. Trimming removed 4 bases at V and 0 bases at J, with 12 bases between. The CDR3 contains 15 residues. CDR1 and CDR2 (germline): MNHEY, SVGAGI. CDR3 sequence reads: CASSFTERPNYGYTF. The CDR3, as DNA: TGTGCCAGCAGTTTCACGGAGAGACCTAACTATGGCTACACCTTC.

V usage is TRBV5-1 and J usage is TRBJ2-7, with TRBD2 identical over 7 bases. Germline CDR1 is SGHRS and CDR2 is YFSETQ. The CDR3 extends over 14 amino acids. Trimming took 3 bases from V and 2 from J; bases not matched to a gene: 5. CDR3 coding DNA: TGCGCCAGCAGCTCAGCGGGAAGCCCCTACGAGCAGTACTTC. Translated: CASSSAGSPYEQYF. Supplemented by reference TRBV5-1 and TRBJ2-7, the full variable domain reads KAGVTQTPRYLIKTRGQQVTLSCSPISGHRSVSWYQQTPGQGLQFLFEYFSETQRNKGNFPGRFSGRQFSNSRSEMNVSTLELGDSALYLCASSSAGSPYEQYFGPGTRLTVT.

J is TRBJ2-7 and V is TRBV11-2; D is possibly TRBD2 (6 bases). There are 14 residues in the CDR3. V lost 5 bases and J lost 3, with 14 bases in between. Germline CDR1 SGHAT, CDR2 FQNNGV. In DNA, the CDR3 is TGTGCCAGCAGCCCTTCTGGGACTTACTACGAGCAGTACTTC. Translated: CASSPSGTYYEQYF. Variable domain in full (rest from reference TRBV11-2 and TRBJ2-7): EAGVAQSPRYKIIEKRQSVAFWCNPISGHATLYWYQQILGQGPKLLIQFQNNGVVDDSQLPKDRFSAERLKGVDSTLKIQPAKLEDSAVYLCASSPSGTYYEQYFGPGTRLTVT.

J is TRBJ1-4 and V is TRBV10-2; 8 bases agree with TRBD1. The CDR3 has 14 amino acids. V lost 6 bases and J lost 6; bases outside the gene matches: 6. CDR1 is WSHSY and CDR2 is SAAADI in the germline V gene. CDR3 coding DNA: TGCGCCAGCAGGATACAGGGGGAAGATGAAAAACTGTTTTTT. It specifies CASRIQGEDEKLFF.

This chain links TRBV27 with TRBJ2-3; TRBD2 agrees at 13 bases. In germline, CDR1 is MNHEY, CDR2 SMNVEV (reference sequence). Trimming at V came to 2 bases and at J to 5 bases, leaving 1 base not matched to a gene. The CDR3 runs to 15 residues. In DNA, the CDR3 is TGTGCCAGCAGTTTAGGACTAGCGGGAGTAGATACGCAGTATTTT. Its translation is CASSLGLAGVDTQYF.

V and J are TRBV11-2 and TRBJ2-5, with unresolved D. With 0 bases removed from V and 4 bases from J, the gap between germline ends came to 6 bases. Germline-derived CDR1 and CDR2 are SGHAT and FQNNGV. The CDR3 consists of 13 residues. The CDR3 sequence is CASSLEALETQYF. CDR3 in DNA: TGTGCCAGCAGCTTAGAAGCGCTAGAGACCCAGTACTTC.

This chain connects TRBV28 to TRBJ1-1; D gene uncertain. Germline-derived CDR1 and CDR2 are MDHEN and SYDVKM. The CDR3 length is 13 residues. Trimming cost V 8 bases and J 1 base, with 11 bases left between them. Here the CDR3 reads CASPRQANTEAFF. The CDR3, as DNA: TGTGCCAGCCCGCGACAAGCGAACACTGAAGCTTTCTTT.

This clone was seen only once. The chain carries TRBV14 and TRBJ2-7; 8 nucleotides agree with TRBD1. CDR3 length: 15 residues. The V gene end was trimmed by 4 bases and the J gene end by 4 bases; junction bases not matched to a gene: 9. Germline values: CDR1 SGHDN, CDR2 FVKESK. This chain's CDR3 is CASSRQAGGLYEQYF. CDR3 nucleotide sequence: TGTGCCAGCAGCCGGCAGGCAGGGGGCCTTTACGAGCAGTACTTC.